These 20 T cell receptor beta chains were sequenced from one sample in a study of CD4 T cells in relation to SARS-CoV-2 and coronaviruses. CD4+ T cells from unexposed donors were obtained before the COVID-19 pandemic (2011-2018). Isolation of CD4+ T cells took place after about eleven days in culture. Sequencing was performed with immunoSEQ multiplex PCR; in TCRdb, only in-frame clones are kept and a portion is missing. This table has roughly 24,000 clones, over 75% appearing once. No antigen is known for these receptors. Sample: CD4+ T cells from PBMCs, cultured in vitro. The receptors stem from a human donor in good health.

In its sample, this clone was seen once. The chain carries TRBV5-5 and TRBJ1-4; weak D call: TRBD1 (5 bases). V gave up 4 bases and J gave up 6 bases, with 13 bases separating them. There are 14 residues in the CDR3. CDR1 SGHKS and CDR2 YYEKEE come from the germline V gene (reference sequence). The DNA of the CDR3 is TGTGCCAGCAGCCCCGGGGGGTTGGATGAAAAACTGTTTTTT. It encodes CASSPGGLDEKLFF. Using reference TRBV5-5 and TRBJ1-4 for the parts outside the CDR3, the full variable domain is DAGVTQSPTHLIKTRGQQVTLRCSPISGHKSVSWYQQVLGQGPQFIFQYYEKEERGRGNFPDRFSARQFPNYSSELNVNALLLGDSALYLCASSPGGLDEKLFFGSGTQLSVL.

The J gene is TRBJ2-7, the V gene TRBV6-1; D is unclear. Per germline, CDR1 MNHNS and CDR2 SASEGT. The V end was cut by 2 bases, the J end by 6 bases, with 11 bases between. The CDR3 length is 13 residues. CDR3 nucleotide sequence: TGTGCCAGCAGTGAAAAGGAACCGGGCGAGCAGTACTTC. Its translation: CASSEKEPGEQYF.

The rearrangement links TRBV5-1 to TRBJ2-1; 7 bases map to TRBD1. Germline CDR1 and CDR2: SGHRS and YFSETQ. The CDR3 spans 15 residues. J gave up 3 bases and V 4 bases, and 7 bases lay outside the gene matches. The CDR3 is CASSETGMGYNEQFF. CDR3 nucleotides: TGCGCCAGCAGCGAGACAGGGATGGGCTACAATGAGCAGTTCTTC.

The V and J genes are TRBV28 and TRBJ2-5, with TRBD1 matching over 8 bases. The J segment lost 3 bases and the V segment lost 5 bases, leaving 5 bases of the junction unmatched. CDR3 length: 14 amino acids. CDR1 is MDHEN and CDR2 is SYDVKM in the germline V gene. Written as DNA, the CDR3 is TGTGCCAGCAGTCCTTCGGACAGGGAAGAGACCCAGTACTTC. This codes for CASSPSDREETQYF.

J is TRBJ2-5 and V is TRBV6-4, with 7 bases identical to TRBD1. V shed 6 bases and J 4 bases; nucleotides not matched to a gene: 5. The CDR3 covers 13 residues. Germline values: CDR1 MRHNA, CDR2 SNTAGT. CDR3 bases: TGTGCCAGCAGCCACAGGGGAGTAGAGACCCAGTACTTC. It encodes CASSHRGVETQYF.

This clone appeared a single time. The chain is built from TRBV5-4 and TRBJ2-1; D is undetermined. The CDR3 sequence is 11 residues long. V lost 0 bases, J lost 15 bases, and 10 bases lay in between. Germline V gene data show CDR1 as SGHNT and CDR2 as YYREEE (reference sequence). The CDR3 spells CASSLDSDPFF. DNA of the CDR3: TGTGCCAGCAGCTTGGACTCGGACCCGTTCTTC. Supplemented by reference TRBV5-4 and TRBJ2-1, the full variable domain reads ETGVTQSPTHLIKTRGQQVTLRCSSQSGHNTVSWYQQALGQGPQFIFQYYREEENGRGNFPPRFSGLQFPNYSSELNVNALELDDSALYLCASSLDSDPFFGPGTRLTVL.

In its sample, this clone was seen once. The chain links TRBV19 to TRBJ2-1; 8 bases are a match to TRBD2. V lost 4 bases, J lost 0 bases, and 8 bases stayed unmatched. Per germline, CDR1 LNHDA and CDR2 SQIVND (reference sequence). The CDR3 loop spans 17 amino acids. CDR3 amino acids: CASSTLRSGSSYNEQFF. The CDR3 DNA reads TGTGCCAGTAGTACCCTGAGGAGCGGGAGCTCCTACAATGAGCAGTTCTTC.

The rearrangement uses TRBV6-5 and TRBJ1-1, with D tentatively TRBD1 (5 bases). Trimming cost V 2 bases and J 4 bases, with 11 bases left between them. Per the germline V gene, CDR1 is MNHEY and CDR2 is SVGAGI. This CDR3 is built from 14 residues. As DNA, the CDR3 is TGTGCCAGCAGTTACGGGGGAGTGGGCACTGAAGCTTTCTTT. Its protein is CASSYGGVGTEAFF.

The chain's CDR3 is CASSETLRGLGRSSGANVLTF. DNA of the CDR3: TGTGCCAGCAGTGAAACTCTCCGGGGTCTGGGGCGAAGCTCTGGGGCCAACGTCCTGACTTTC. This chain uses TRBV2 with TRBJ2-6; D might be TRBD1 or TRBD2, each matching 5 bases. This CDR3 has 21 amino acids. The germline V gene encodes CDR1 SNHLY and CDR2 FYNNEI. V dropped 2 bases and J dropped 0 bases, with 23 bases sitting between them.

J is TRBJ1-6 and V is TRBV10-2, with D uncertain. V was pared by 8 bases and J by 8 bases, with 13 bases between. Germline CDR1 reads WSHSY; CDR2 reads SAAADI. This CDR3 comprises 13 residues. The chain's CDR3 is CASRGSGHSPLHF. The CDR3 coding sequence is TGCGCCAGCCGAGGCAGTGGACATTCACCCCTCCACTTT.

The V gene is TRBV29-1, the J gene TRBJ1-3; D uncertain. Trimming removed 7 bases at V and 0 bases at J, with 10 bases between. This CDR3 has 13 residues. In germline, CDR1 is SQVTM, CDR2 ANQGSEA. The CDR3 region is CSARRSSGNTIYF. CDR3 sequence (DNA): TGCAGCGCTCGACGGTCCTCTGGAAACACCATATATTTT.

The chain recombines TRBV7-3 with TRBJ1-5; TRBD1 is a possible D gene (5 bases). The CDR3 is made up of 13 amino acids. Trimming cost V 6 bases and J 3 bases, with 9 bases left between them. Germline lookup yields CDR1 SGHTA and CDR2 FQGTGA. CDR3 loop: CASSQGVNQPQHF. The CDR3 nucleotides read TGTGCCAGCAGTCAGGGCGTCAATCAGCCCCAGCATTTT. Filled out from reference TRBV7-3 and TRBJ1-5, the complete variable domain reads GAGVSQTPSNKVTEKGKYVELRCDPISGHTALYWYRQSLGQGPEFLIYFQGTGAADDSGLPNDRFFAVRPEGSVSTLKIQRTERGDSAVYLCASSQGVNQPQHFGDGTRLSIL.

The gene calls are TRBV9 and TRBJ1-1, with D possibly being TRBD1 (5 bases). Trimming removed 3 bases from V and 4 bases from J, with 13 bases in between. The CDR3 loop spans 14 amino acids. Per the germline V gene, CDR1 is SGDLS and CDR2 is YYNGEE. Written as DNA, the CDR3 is TGTGCCAGCAGCGAGGCCTGGGGGGGCACTGAAGCTTTCTTT. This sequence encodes CASSEAWGGTEAFF.

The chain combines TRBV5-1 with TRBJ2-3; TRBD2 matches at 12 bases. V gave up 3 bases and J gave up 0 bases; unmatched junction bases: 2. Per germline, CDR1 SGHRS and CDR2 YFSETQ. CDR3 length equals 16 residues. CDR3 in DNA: TGCGCCAGCAGCTCCCTAGCGGGAGGGAGCACAGATACGCAGTATTTT. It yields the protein CASSSLAGGSTDTQYF.

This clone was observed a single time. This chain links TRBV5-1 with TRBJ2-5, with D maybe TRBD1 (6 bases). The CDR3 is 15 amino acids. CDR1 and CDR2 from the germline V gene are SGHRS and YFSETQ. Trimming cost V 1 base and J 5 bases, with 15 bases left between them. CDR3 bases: TGCGCCAGCAGCTTGTCTAATAACAGGGTGGAGACCCAGTACTTC. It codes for CASSLSNNRVETQYF.

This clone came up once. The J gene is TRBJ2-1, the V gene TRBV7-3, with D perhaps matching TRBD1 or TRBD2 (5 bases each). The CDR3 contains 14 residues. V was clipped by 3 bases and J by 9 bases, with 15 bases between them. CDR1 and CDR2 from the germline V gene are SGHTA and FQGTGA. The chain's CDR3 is CASSFTGSGTEQFF. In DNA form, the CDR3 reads TGTGCCAGCAGCTTTACGGGGTCTGGGACTGAGCAGTTCTTC.

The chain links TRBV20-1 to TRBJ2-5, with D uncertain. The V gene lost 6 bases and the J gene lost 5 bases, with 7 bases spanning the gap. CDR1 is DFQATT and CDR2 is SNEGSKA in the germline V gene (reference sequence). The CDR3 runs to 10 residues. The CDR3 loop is CSALRETQYF. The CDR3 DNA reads TGCAGTGCGTTAAGGGAGACCCAGTACTTC.

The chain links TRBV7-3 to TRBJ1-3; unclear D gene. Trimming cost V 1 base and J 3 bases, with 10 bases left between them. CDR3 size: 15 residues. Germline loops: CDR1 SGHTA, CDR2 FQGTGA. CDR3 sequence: CASSLSSGIGNTIYF. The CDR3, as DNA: TGTGCCAGCAGCTTAAGCTCGGGGATTGGAAACACCATATATTTT.

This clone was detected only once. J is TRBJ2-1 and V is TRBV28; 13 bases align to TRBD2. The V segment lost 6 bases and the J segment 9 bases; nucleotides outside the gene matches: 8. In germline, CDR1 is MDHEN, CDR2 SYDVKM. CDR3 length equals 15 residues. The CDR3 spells CASRPRTSGSAEQFF. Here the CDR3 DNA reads TGTGCCAGCAGACCCCGGACTAGCGGGAGTGCTGAGCAGTTCTTC.

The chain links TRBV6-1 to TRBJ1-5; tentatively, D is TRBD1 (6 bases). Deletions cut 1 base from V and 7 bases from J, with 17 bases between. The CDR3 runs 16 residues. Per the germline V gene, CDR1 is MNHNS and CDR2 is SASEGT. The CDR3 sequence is CASSEGRRGGWQPQHF. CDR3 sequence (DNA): TGTGCCAGCAGTGAAGGGAGGAGAGGGGGGTGGCAGCCCCAGCATTTT.